The 29 T cell receptor beta chains in this list originate from one sample, sequenced in a study of OX40 agonist ivuxolimab in advanced cancers. TCRdb's table, derived via immunoSEQ multiplex PCR, lists solely in-frame clones and lacks some. The sample consists of tens of thousands of clones, approximately 81% of them appearing once. The sample was CD4+ or CD8+ T cells sorted from blood, taken in a trial of the OX40 agonist ivuxolimab. The receptors derive from an adult with an advanced solid tumor such as melanoma, head and neck, liver or kidney cancer.

This sequence joins TRBV10-1 and TRBJ1-1, with a tentative D call TRBD1 (5 bases). In germline, CDR1 is WNHNN, CDR2 SYGVQD (reference sequence). Between the trimmed V and J ends, which lost 2 bases and 8 bases, there was a span of 9 bases. The CDR3 consists of 12 residues. The CDR3 is CASSERGNEAFF. The CDR3 DNA reads as TGCGCCAGCAGTGAGCGGGGGAACGAAGCTTTCTTT.

The gene calls are TRBV6-6 and TRBJ1-5; no reliable D call. This CDR3 has 16 residues. The V end lost 7 bases, the J end lost 10 bases, and 26 bases lay between the germline ends. The germline gives CDR1 MNHNY, CDR2 SVGAGI (reference sequence). CDR3 DNA: TGTGCCAGCATTTTGACCCCACGGAGAGAGTTCAGTCCCCAGCATTTT. Translating gives CASILTPRREFSPQHF.

This chain connects TRBV4-2 to TRBJ2-7, with 8 positions matching TRBD2. CDR3 length equals 13 residues. Germline CDR1 reads LGHNA; CDR2 reads YNFKEQ. V shed 6 bases, J shed 3 bases, and the junction held 4 bases outside the gene matches. The CDR3 nucleotides read TGTGCCAGCAGTTCTAGCGGGTACTACGAGCAGTACTTC. Protein: CASSSSGYYEQYF.

V and J are TRBV11-2 and TRBJ1-5, with 7 nucleotides matching TRBD1. V lost 5 bases to trimming and J lost 3 bases; unmatched junction nucleotides: 7. The CDR3 loop spans 15 amino acids. Germline V CDR1 and CDR2: SGHAT, FQNNGV. Written as DNA, the CDR3 is TGTGCCAGCAGCCCCTGGACAGGTTCCAATCAGCCCCAGCATTTT. Encoded protein: CASSPWTGSNQPQHF.

The V and J genes are TRBV28 and TRBJ2-2; 12 bases are a match to TRBD2. Trimming removed 4 bases from V and 1 base from J; junction bases left unmatched: 16. Germline CDR1 MDHEN, CDR2 SYDVKM. The CDR3 totals 21 residues. CDR3 sequence reads: CASSSPSAVSSGRGNTGELFF. The DNA of the CDR3 is TGTGCCAGCAGTTCACCCAGTGCGGTTTCTAGCGGGAGGGGGAACACCGGGGAGCTGTTTTTT.

The chain employs TRBV11-2 and TRBJ2-7, with D perhaps TRBD1 or TRBD2 (5 bases each). CDR3 length equals 15 residues. V gave up 5 bases and J gave up 6 bases, with 20 bases separating them. Germline V gene data show CDR1 as SGHAT and CDR2 as FQNNGV. The CDR3 DNA is TGTGCCAGCAGCAAGCCGGGACGCAGGCAGGGCGAGCAGTACTTC. It translates to CASSKPGRRQGEQYF.

V usage is TRBV6-1 and J usage is TRBJ2-3; D is perhaps TRBD1 (6 bases). The CDR3 loop spans 15 amino acids. V dropped 1 base and J dropped 4 bases, with 12 bases sitting between them. The germline V gene encodes CDR1 MNHNS and CDR2 SASEGT. CDR3: CASSEVAGEADTQYF. DNA of the CDR3: TGTGCCAGCAGTGAAGTCGCAGGGGAAGCAGATACGCAGTATTTT.

The V and J genes are TRBV19 and TRBJ2-7, with 7 bases identical to TRBD2. This CDR3 has 15 amino acids. The germline V gene has CDR1 LNHDA and CDR2 SQIVND (reference sequence). V lost 5 bases and J lost 4; bases outside the gene matches: 11. This CDR3 reads CASSPAGVTTYEQYF. CDR3 coding DNA: TGTGCCAGTAGTCCGGCGGGGGTCACAACGTACGAGCAGTACTTC.

J is TRBJ1-5 and V is TRBV4-1; 8 nucleotides line up with TRBD1. Trimming took 2 bases from V and 5 from J; bases not matched to a gene: 8. CDR1 and CDR2 from the germline V gene are MGHRA and YSYEKL. This CDR3 is built from 16 residues. The CDR3 loop is CASSQHDRGLHQPQHF. The CDR3 DNA reads as TGCGCCAGCAGCCAACACGACAGGGGACTCCATCAGCCCCAGCATTTT.

The chain recombines TRBV7-2 with TRBJ1-1, with TRBD1 identical over 7 bases. The CDR3 has 13 amino acids. CDR1 SGHTA and CDR2 FQGNSA come from the germline V gene. Trimming at V came to 1 base and at J to 8 bases, leaving 4 bases not matched to a gene. The CDR3 coding sequence is TGTGCCAGCAGCTTAGGGTCGACAGGGGAAGCTTTCTTT. It is translated as CASSLGSTGEAFF.

The chain joins TRBV11-2 to TRBJ1-5; 9 nucleotides line up with TRBD1. From germline, CDR1 is SGHAT and CDR2 FQNNGV. The length of the CDR3 is 13 residues. Unmatched junction bases numbered 2, after V lost 6 bases and J lost 5 bases. The CDR3 nucleotides are TGTGCCAGCAGGGACAGGGGTGATCAGCCCCAGCATTTT. As protein: CASRDRGDQPQHF.

V usage is TRBV4-1 and J usage is TRBJ1-2, with D possibly being TRBD1 (5 bases). The CDR3 is 15 residues long. Germline V lookup: CDR1 MGHRA, CDR2 YSYEKL. The V end lost 0 bases, the J end lost 8 bases, and 16 bases lay between the germline ends. The CDR3 nucleotides are TGCGCCAGCAGCCAAGAGGGACGATCCTCTCTCGGCTACACCTTC. This encodes CASSQEGRSSLGYTF.

This clone has only one observation. The chain recombines TRBV6-1 with TRBJ2-7, with 7 bases aligning to TRBD1. This CDR3 spans 14 amino acids. The germline V gene has CDR1 MNHNS and CDR2 SASEGT. V gave up 4 bases and J gave up 2 bases; unmatched junction bases: 5. The CDR3 DNA reads as TGTGCCAGCAGTGGTGGGACAGAAGCCTACGAGCAGTACTTC. It encodes CASSGGTEAYEQYF.

The chain links TRBV29-1 to TRBJ2-1; 8 positions match TRBD2. CDR1 is SQVTM, CDR2 ANQGSEA, per germline. CDR3 length: 13 amino acids. Trimming cost V 6 bases and J 5 bases; bases outside gene matches: 6. This CDR3 reads CSVGGGQNNEQFF. The CDR3, as DNA: TGCAGCGTCGGCGGGGGGCAGAACAATGAGCAGTTCTTC.

This chain uses TRBV13 with TRBJ2-7; D possibly corresponds to TRBD1 (7 bases). Trimming pared 5 bases from V and 1 base from J, leaving 9 bases between. Germline CDR1 PRHDT, CDR2 FYEKMQ (reference sequence). This CDR3 comprises 13 residues. This chain's CDR3 is CASSPGGSYEQYF. Written as DNA, the CDR3 is TGTGCCAGCAGCCCAGGGGGGTCCTACGAGCAGTACTTC. Full variable domain (remainder filled in from reference TRBV13 and TRBJ2-7): AAGVIQSPRHLIKEKRETATLKCYPIPRHDTVYWYQQGPGQDPQFLISFYEKMQSDKGSIPDRFSAQQFSDYHSELNMSSLELGDSALYFCASSPGGSYEQYFGPGTRLTVT.

The chain joins TRBV28 to TRBJ2-3, with TRBD1 as a possible D gene (5 bases). The CDR3 extends over 14 amino acids. In germline, CDR1 is MDHEN, CDR2 SYDVKM. Deletions cut 3 bases from V and 3 bases from J, with 10 bases between. The CDR3 bases are TGTGCCAGCAGTTTCGCAGGGATTACAGATACGCAGTATTTT. It translates to CASSFAGITDTQYF.

This clone was detected only once. The genes are TRBV7-6 and TRBJ2-3, with no clear D. This CDR3 comprises 15 residues. Germline CDR1 is SGHVS and CDR2 is FNYEAQ. Trimming left V 1 base short and J 6 bases short, with 14 bases between. The CDR3 nucleotides are TGTGCCAGCAGCTTAGGATCGTGGCAGTCGGATACGCAGTATTTT. Its translation is CASSLGSWQSDTQYF.

The V call is TRBV4-3, the J call TRBJ2-5, with 7 bases fitting TRBD1. The J segment lost 9 bases and the V segment lost 0 bases, leaving 10 bases of the junction unmatched. Germline assignment: CDR1 LGHNA and CDR2 YSLEER. The CDR3 is made up of 15 amino acids. The CDR3 loop is CASSQDVGTARAQYF. The CDR3 nucleotides are TGCGCCAGCAGCCAAGATGTCGGGACAGCTCGGGCCCAGTACTTC.

V usage is TRBV7-6 and J usage is TRBJ2-7, with 10 nucleotides matching TRBD1. The junction had 3 bases not matched to a gene; V was cut back by 0 bases and J by 1 base. The germline V gene encodes CDR1 SGHVS and CDR2 FNYEAQ. This CDR3 spans 16 amino acids. CDR3 sequence (DNA): TGTGCCAGCAGCTTAGCCCAGGGACAGGGGTCCTACGAGCAGTACTTC. Translating gives CASSLAQGQGSYEQYF.

The rearrangement uses TRBV27 and TRBJ1-1; D may be TRBD1 (6 bases). The germline V gene encodes CDR1 MNHEY and CDR2 SMNVEV (reference sequence). The V gene lost 6 bases and the J gene lost 1 base, with 12 bases spanning the gap. The CDR3 is made up of 14 amino acids. CDR3 coding DNA: TGTGCCAGCAGGTCAGGGGCGAAGAACACTGAAGCTTTCTTT. It encodes CASRSGAKNTEAFF.

This clone has a single count. This rearrangement joins TRBV28 to TRBJ2-3; 7 nucleotides agree with TRBD1. V lost 1 base and J lost 9; bases outside the gene matches: 10. Germline loops: CDR1 MDHEN, CDR2 SYDVKM. The CDR3 runs to 15 residues. This CDR3 is CASSLFGRGLETQYF. In DNA, the CDR3 is TGTGCCAGCAGTTTATTCGGCAGGGGGTTAGAAACGCAGTATTTT.

This clone appeared once. The gene calls are TRBV5-1 and TRBJ2-7; the D is unclear. CDR3 length: 14 residues. Germline CDR1 and CDR2: SGHRS and YFSETQ. V was pared by 0 bases and J by 2 bases, with 9 bases between. The CDR3, as DNA: TGCGCCAGCAGCTTGGAAGGCAGAACCTACGAGCAGTACTTC. It is translated as CASSLEGRTYEQYF.

The chain uses TRBV7-2 and TRBJ2-7, with D perhaps TRBD1 or TRBD2 (5 bases each). CDR3 length: 14 amino acids. Trimming stripped 6 bases from V and 3 bases from J, with 15 bases between. CDR1 is SGHTA, CDR2 FQGNSA, per germline. The CDR3 sequence is CASSHRDRNYEQYF. As DNA, the CDR3 is TGTGCCAGCAGTCACCGGGACCGAAACTACGAGCAGTACTTC.

The chain combines TRBV7-2 with TRBJ2-7, with D possibly matching TRBD2 (6 bases). The CDR3 length is 13 residues. V was shortened by 1 base and J by 6 bases, with 10 bases between the two germline ends. CDR1 and CDR2 from the germline V gene are SGHTA and FQGNSA. The CDR3 coding sequence is TGTGCCAGCAGCTTAGGGGGGGTTAGCGAGCAGTACTTC. Protein sequence: CASSLGGVSEQYF.

V usage is TRBV5-4 and J usage is TRBJ1-4, with D tentatively TRBD1 (6 bases). Trimming stripped 4 bases from V and 8 bases from J, with 18 bases between. Germline V gene data show CDR1 as SGHNT and CDR2 as YYREEE (reference sequence). This CDR3 contains 15 residues. The CDR3 protein is CASSQSRGPREKLFF. The CDR3 nucleotides read TGTGCCAGCAGCCAATCCCGGGGGCCAAGGGAAAAACTGTTTTTT.

The genes are TRBV7-9 and TRBJ2-5; 9 nucleotides agree with TRBD1. The V and J ends lost 4 bases and 4 bases, in that order; junction bases with no gene match: 13. Per the germline V gene, CDR1 is SEHNR and CDR2 is FQNEAQ (reference sequence). CDR3 length: 17 amino acids. Here the CDR3 reads CASSSNTPGQGTETQYF. The CDR3 region has the DNA TGTGCCAGCAGCTCTAACACACCGGGACAGGGAACAGAGACCCAGTACTTC.

The chain recombines TRBV7-7 with TRBJ1-1, with 10 positions matching TRBD1. V lost 5 bases to trimming and J lost 5 bases; unmatched junction nucleotides: 14. The CDR3 loop spans 17 amino acids. Germline values: CDR1 SSHAT, CDR2 FNYEAQ (reference sequence). The CDR3 protein is CASSPSPGTGVLTEAFF. The CDR3 DNA is TGTGCCAGCAGCCCCTCTCCCGGGACAGGGGTTCTTACTGAAGCTTTCTTT. The full variable domain, with the rest looked up from reference TRBV7-7 and TRBJ1-1, is GAGVSQSPRYKVTKRGQDVTLRCDPISSHATLYWYQQALGQGPEFLTYFNYEAQPDKSGLPSDRFSAERPEGSISTLTIQRTEQRDSAMYRCASSPSPGTGVLTEAFFGQGTRLTVV.

The chain couples TRBV7-6 to TRBJ2-7; D gene uncertain. V lost 1 base, J lost 0 bases, and 4 bases lay in between. From germline, CDR1 is SGHVS and CDR2 FNYEAQ. The CDR3 extends over 13 amino acids. CDR3 sequence (DNA): TGTGCCAGCAGCTTAGGGATCTCCTACGAGCAGTACTTC. Its protein is CASSLGISYEQYF.

The chain carries TRBV28 and TRBJ2-7, with D perhaps TRBD2 (6 bases). Trimming left V 8 bases short and J 6 bases short, with 17 bases between. The CDR3 runs 13 residues. Germline lookup yields CDR1 MDHEN and CDR2 SYDVKM. The CDR3 DNA reads TGTGCCAGCGCAGCAGGAGGGTTGACCGAGCAGTACTTC. This encodes CASAAGGLTEQYF.